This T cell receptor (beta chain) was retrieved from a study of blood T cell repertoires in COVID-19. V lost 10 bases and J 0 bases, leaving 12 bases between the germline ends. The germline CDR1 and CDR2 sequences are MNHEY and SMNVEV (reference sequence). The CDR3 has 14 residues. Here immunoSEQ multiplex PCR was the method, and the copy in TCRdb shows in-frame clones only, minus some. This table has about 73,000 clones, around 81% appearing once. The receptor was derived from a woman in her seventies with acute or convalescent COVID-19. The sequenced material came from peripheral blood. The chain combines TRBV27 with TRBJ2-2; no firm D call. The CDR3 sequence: CATTVYSNTGELFF. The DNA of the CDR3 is TGTGCCACCACGGTCTACTCGAACACCGGGGAGCTGTTTTTT.